The 9 T cell receptor beta chains given below trace back to one sample, sequenced in a study of blood T cells in healthy people across ages. Primers used in a second PCR of about 6 to 11 cycles were a sample-barcoded 5' primer and a J-beta primer mix. TCRdb used MiXCR to reprocess the 5' RACE reads, holding one entry per CDR3 protein. The sample has 1.5 million to 2 million distinct CDR3 sequences; roughly 49% are singletons. Sequencing used blood. All receptors derive from a woman aged 40 to 50 in good health.

The chain combines TRBV9 with TRBJ2-7; D is unclear. CDR1 and CDR2 (germline): SGDLS, YYNGEE. Trimming left V 3 bases short and J 0 bases short, with 13 bases between. This CDR3 is built from 15 residues. As DNA, the CDR3 is TGTGCCAGCAGCGGACATGGGGTGAGCTCCTACGAGCAGTACTTC. Its protein is CASSGHGVSSYEQYF. Based on the CDR3 plus reference TRBV9 and TRBJ2-7, the full variable domain is DSGVTQTPKHLITATGQRVTLRCSPRSGDLSVYWYQQSLDQGLQFLIQYYNGEERAKGNILERFSAQQFPDLHSELNLSSLELGDSALYFCASSGHGVSSYEQYFGPGTRLTVT.

The rearrangement uses TRBV4-1 and TRBJ2-1; D tentatively reads TRBD1 or TRBD2 (5 bases each). Germline CDR1 and CDR2: MGHRA and YSYEKL. This CDR3 has 13 residues. Between the trimmed V and J ends, which lost 1 base and 9 bases, there was a span of 10 bases. The CDR3 loop is CASSQGGIGEQFF. Here the CDR3 DNA reads TGCGCCAGCAGCCAAGGGGGGATCGGTGAGCAGTTCTTC.

This chain joins TRBV27 and TRBJ2-4; 8 bases agree with TRBD1. The J call could be wrong; TRBJ2-5 is a better fit for the DNA end. In germline, CDR1 is MNHEY, CDR2 SMNVEV (reference sequence). The CDR3 totals 14 residues. The CDR3 DNA follows: TGTGCCAGCAGTTGGACAGGGAGATCGGGGACCCAGTACTTC. Translating it yields CASSWTGRSGTQYF.

In its sample, this clonotype was seen a few times. The chain has TRBV7-6 and TRBJ2-3, with a tentative D call TRBD1 (6 bases). Germline CDR1 reads SGHVS; CDR2 reads FNYEAQ. Between the trimmed V and J ends, which lost 0 bases and 0 bases, there was a span of 13 bases. CDR3 length equals 17 residues. For the CDR3, the DNA is TGTGCCAGCAGCTTAGCGTATGGACAGACAAGCACAGATACGCAGTATTTT. Translated, it gives CASSLAYGQTSTDTQYF.

The rearrangement joins TRBV29-1 to TRBJ2-5, with 9 bases lining up with TRBD1. The CDR3 consists of 13 residues. Germline V gene sequence: CDR1 SQVTM, CDR2 ANQGSEA. The V segment lost 7 bases and the J segment 5 bases; nucleotides outside the gene matches: 8. The CDR3 coding sequence is TGCAGCGGGGCACAGGGGGCGGGTGAGACCCAGTACTTC. Encoded protein: CSGAQGAGETQYF. Using reference TRBV29-1 and TRBJ2-5 for the parts outside the CDR3, the full variable domain is SAVISQKPSRDICQRGTSLTIQCQVDSQVTMMFWYRQQPGQSLTLIATANQGSEATYESGFVIDKFPISRPNLTFSTLTVSNMSPEDSSIYLCSGAQGAGETQYFGPGTRLLVL.

This clonotype was counted only a few times. The chain has TRBV2 and TRBJ2-4; possible D gene TRBD1, 6 bases. Germline V lookup: CDR1 SNHLY, CDR2 FYNNEI. This CDR3 spans 16 amino acids. V gave up 4 bases and J gave up 13 bases, with 26 bases separating them. In DNA, the CDR3 is TGTGCCAGCAGTGTCCACCGGACAGCGACGTCCCTCGGGCAGTACTTC. It yields the protein CASSVHRTATSLGQYF.

The chain is built from TRBV18 and TRBJ1-6, with no clear D. This CDR3 is built from 16 residues. The V and J ends lost 2 bases and 5 bases respectively, with 13 bases between them. From germline, CDR1 is KGHSH and CDR2 LQKENI. The CDR3 loop reads CASSPEQISNNSPLHF. The CDR3 nucleotides are TGTGCCAGCTCACCAGAGCAGATCTCGAATAATTCACCCCTCCACTTT.

The V call is TRBV5-1, the J call TRBJ1-6; the match to TRBD1 covers 9 bases. Trimming took 0 bases from V and 8 from J; bases not matched to a gene: 3. Germline V lookup: CDR1 SGHRS, CDR2 YFSETQ. The CDR3 contains 15 residues. CDR3 in DNA: TGCGCCAGCAGCTTGGGCACAGGGGGCGATTCACCCCTCCACTTT. It yields the protein CASSLGTGGDSPLHF.

V usage is TRBV19 and J usage is TRBJ2-7, with D perhaps TRBD2 (6 bases). V was cut by 9 bases and J by 2 bases, with 17 bases left in between. Per the germline V gene, CDR1 is LNHDA and CDR2 is SQIVND (reference sequence). The CDR3 covers 14 residues. CDR3 in DNA: TGTGCCAGCTCATCGCGGACTACTCCCTACGAGCAGTACTTC. Amino acids: CASSSRTTPYEQYF.